The present T cell receptor beta chain was sequenced within a study of post-analysis software for immune sequencing data. The CDR3 is 15 amino acids. CDR1 is SGHVS and CDR2 is FQNEAQ in the germline V gene. The germline V and J ends were trimmed by 4 bases and 1 base, with 10 bases remaining between them. Points on this clonotype: No antigen is known for it.

Whole-study results and caveats: Relative to controls, patients had about 5 TRBV segments at higher frequency, with TRBV5-6, TRBV5-1 and TRBV20-1 among these.

Researchers reported that TCR beta cDNA libraries carried unique molecular identifiers. Each CDR3 protein gets one entry after TCRdb re-called the PCR reads with MiXCR. This sample carries hundreds of thousands of distinct CDR3 sequences, 25% to 30% of them seen once, and the ten largest clones take about 0.5%. Sequenced material: blood. The TCR originated in a girl aged 10 to 17 with multiple sclerosis. V is TRBV7-8 and J is TRBJ1-4; a weak D match, TRBD1 (6 bases). The CDR3 nucleotides read TGTGCCAGCAGCTCACAACAGGGAACTAATGAAAAACTGTTTTTT. Translated, it gives CASSSQQGTNEKLFF.